A selection of T cell receptor beta chains follows, all from one sample in a study of Ad26.COV2.S vaccination and SARS-CoV-2 variants. TCRdb keeps only in-frame clones here, not all; method: immunoSEQ multiplex PCR. The table records about 350,000 clones, about 85% of them present only once. Sequencing used peripheral blood, obtained in a trial of Ad26.COV2.S vaccine versus placebo. These TCRs come from a person between 18 and 65 years old who received the Ad26.COV2.S COVID-19 vaccine or a placebo. CDR3s include the opening cysteine and the closing phenylalanine or tryptophan. Fields, in order: CDR3 DNA, CDR3 protein, D gene, V gene, J gene, clone size. A D gene is named only where the DNA matches it firmly. Size tells how often a clone was seen (once, few, many) or the class of an expanded clone, and some rows leave it out.

DNA: TGTGCCAGCAGCCCGACTAGCGGGCTCCAAGAGACCCAGTACTTC
CDR3: CASSPTSGLQETQYF
D: TRBD2
V: TRBV7-3
J: TRBJ2-5
size: once

DNA: TGTGCCAGCAGCTTAGCCGGGTTTGCGCATGGCTACACCTTC
CDR3: CASSLAGFAHGYTF
D: NA
V: TRBV7-8
J: TRBJ1-2
size: once

DNA: TGTGCCAGCAGTTTAATTTCCAAGACCCAGTACTTC
CDR3: CASSLISKTQYF
D: NA
V: TRBV12-3/TRBV12-4
J: TRBJ2-5
size: NA

DNA: TGCGCCAGCAGCCAAACCCAGGGGAGCACCGGGGAGCTGTTTTTT
CDR3: CASSQTQGSTGELFF
D: NA
V: TRBV4-3
J: TRBJ2-2
size: NA

DNA: TGCGCCAGCAGCCAGATAGGCACCTTAGCGGGACTTGTCTACGAGCAGTACTTC
CDR3: CASSQIGTLAGLVYEQYF
D: TRBD2
V: TRBV10-1
J: TRBJ2-7
size: NA

DNA: TGTGCCAGCAGCCCACTAACCGGGACAGGGTTTGAGCAGTTCTTC
CDR3: CASSPLTGTGFEQFF
D: TRBD1
V: TRBV7-3
J: TRBJ2-1
size: NA

DNA: TGTGCCAGCAGCTTGGTCCCCCCTAGCGCCCTCTCCTACGAGCAGTACTTC
CDR3: CASSLVPPSALSYEQYF
D: NA
V: TRBV7-2
J: TRBJ2-7
size: NA

DNA: TGTGCCAGCAGCCAGTTACAGGGGGACACTGAAGCTTTCTTT
CDR3: CASSQLQGDTEAFF
D: TRBD1
V: TRBV7-2
J: TRBJ1-1
size: NA

DNA: TGTGCCTGGAGTGAGGACAGAGCTTTCTTT
CDR3: CAWSEDRAFF
D: NA
V: TRBV30
J: TRBJ1-1
size: NA

DNA: TGTGCCAGCAGCGTAGAGGGGAGTTCCTACGAGCAGTACTTC
CDR3: CASSVEGSSYEQYF
D: NA
V: TRBV9
J: TRBJ2-7
size: NA

DNA: TGTGCCAGCAGCTTAGGGGGCGGGCCGAACACTGAAGCTTTCTTT
CDR3: CASSLGGGPNTEAFF
D: NA
V: TRBV7-8
J: TRBJ1-1
size: NA

DNA: TGTGCCAGCAGCCCCCCTAGCGGGGGGGGATATGAGCAGTTCTTC
CDR3: CASSPPSGGGYEQFF
D: TRBD2
V: TRBV3-1/TRBV3-2
J: TRBJ2-1
size: few

DNA: TGTGCCAGCAGCCCCCTTGGGGGACCGAACACTGAAGCTTTCTTT
CDR3: CASSPLGGPNTEAFF
D: NA
V: TRBV5-5
J: TRBJ1-1
size: NA

DNA: TGTGCCAGCAGCCAAGACGGGTATTCTAAAGTTGAGCAGTTCTTC
CDR3: CASSQDGYSKVEQFF
D: NA
V: TRBV4-2
J: TRBJ2-1
size: NA

DNA: TGTGCCAGTAGTGCCTCTCGGGCCAGTTATGCCCCTGGAAACACCATATATTTT
CDR3: CASSASRASYAPGNTIYF
D: NA
V: TRBV19
J: TRBJ1-3
size: NA

DNA: TGTGCCTGGAGTCTATTACAGGGGAACTATGGCTACACCTTC
CDR3: CAWSLLQGNYGYTF
D: TRBD1
V: TRBV30
J: TRBJ1-2
size: NA

DNA: TGCAGCGTGTTGGTAGTGGACAGGGGTATGGAGACCCAGTACTTC
CDR3: CSVLVVDRGMETQYF
D: TRBD1
V: TRBV29-1
J: TRBJ2-5
size: NA

DNA: TGTGCCAGCAGCGCCCTGGGTAGCGGGAGAACCTACGAGCAGTACTTC
CDR3: CASSALGSGRTYEQYF
D: TRBD2
V: TRBV9
J: TRBJ2-7
size: NA

DNA: TGTGCCAGCAGACTAAGTCTTAGCTATGGCTACACCTTC
CDR3: CASRLSLSYGYTF
D: NA
V: TRBV3-1/TRBV3-2
J: TRBJ1-2
size: NA

DNA: TGTGCCAGCAGCCAAGTCTGGACCGGGGAGCTGTTTTTT
CDR3: CASSQVWTGELFF
D: NA
V: TRBV14
J: TRBJ2-2
size: once

DNA: TGCGCCAGCAGGGGACAGGGTTATGCTAATGAAAAACTGTTTTTT
CDR3: CASRGQGYANEKLFF
D: TRBD1
V: TRBV5-1
J: TRBJ1-4
size: NA

DNA: TGTGCCACCAGCAGAGAGCTAGCGGTGTACACCGGGGAGCTGTTTTTT
CDR3: CATSRELAVYTGELFF
D: TRBD2
V: TRBV15
J: TRBJ2-2
size: few